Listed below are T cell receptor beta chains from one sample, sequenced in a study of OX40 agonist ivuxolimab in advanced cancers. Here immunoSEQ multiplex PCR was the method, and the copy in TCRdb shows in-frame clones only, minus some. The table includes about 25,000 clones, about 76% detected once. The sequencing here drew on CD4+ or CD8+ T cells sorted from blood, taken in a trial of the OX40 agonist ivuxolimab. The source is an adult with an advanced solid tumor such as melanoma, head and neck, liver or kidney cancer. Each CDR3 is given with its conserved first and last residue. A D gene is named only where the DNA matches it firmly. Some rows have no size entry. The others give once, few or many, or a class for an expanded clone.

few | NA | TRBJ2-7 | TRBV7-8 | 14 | TGTGCCAGCAGCTTCTCAGGGGTATCCTACGAGCAGTACTTC | CASSFSGVSYEQYF
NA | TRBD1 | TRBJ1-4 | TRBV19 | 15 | TGTGCCAGTACAAATTACGGGACAGGGGATGAAAAACTGTTTTTT | CASTNYGTGDEKLFF
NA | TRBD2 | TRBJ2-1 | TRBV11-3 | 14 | TGTGCCAGCAGTTTAGCGGGATCCACCAATGAGCAGTTCTTC | CASSLAGSTNEQFF
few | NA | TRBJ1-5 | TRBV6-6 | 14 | TGTGCCAGCAGTTACAACGGGGGGAATCAGCCCCAGCATTTT | CASSYNGGNQPQHF
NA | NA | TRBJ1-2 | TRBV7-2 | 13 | TGTGCCAGCAGCCCCAGACAGCCATATGGCTACACCTTC | CASSPRQPYGYTF
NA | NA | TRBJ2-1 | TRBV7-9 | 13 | TGTGCCAGCAGCGCGGACACCAACAATGAGCAGTTCTTC | CASSADTNNEQFF
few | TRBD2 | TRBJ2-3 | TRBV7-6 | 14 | TGTGCCAGCAGCCCAGTGCGGGGGACAGATACGCAGTATTTT | CASSPVRGTDTQYF
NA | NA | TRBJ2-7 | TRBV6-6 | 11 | TGTGCCACCACCTGGACCTACGAGCAGTACTTC | CATTWTYEQYF
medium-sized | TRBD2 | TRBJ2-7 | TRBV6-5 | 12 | TGTGCCAGCAGTAGCGGGATAGGGGAGCAGTACTTC | CASSSGIGEQYF
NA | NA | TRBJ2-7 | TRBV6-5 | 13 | TGTGCCAGCAGTTACTCTTCGGTTGACGAGCAGTACTTC | CASSYSSVDEQYF
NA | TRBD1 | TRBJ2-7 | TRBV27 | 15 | TGTGCCAGCAGTTTACTCCCTGGACAGGTCTTCGAGCAGTACTTC | CASSLLPGQVFEQYF
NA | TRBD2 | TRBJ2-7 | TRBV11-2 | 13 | TGTGCCTCCACGAGGGGAGGGCCCTACGAGCAGTACTTC | CASTRGGPYEQYF
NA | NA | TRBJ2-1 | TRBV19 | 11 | TGTGCCAGTAGCCCGGGCTATGAGCAGTTCTTC | CASSPGYEQFF
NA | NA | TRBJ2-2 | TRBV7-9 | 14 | TGTGCCAGCAGCTCTACAGGCGCTACCGGGGAGCTGTTTTTT | CASSSTGATGELFF
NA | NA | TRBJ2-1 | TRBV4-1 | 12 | TGCGCCAGCAGCCAAGTAGATGGGGTGCAGTTCTTC | CASSQVDGVQFF
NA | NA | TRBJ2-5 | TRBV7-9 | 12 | TGTGCCGGTGCGGGGGCCGGTGAAACCCAGTACTTC | CAGAGAGETQYF
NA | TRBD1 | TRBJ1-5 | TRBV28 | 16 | TGTGCCAGCAGCCAATCGGGACAGGGTAGCAATCAGCCCCAGCATTTT | CASSQSGQGSNQPQHF
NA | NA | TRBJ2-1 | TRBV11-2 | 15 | TGTGCCAGCAGCTTATGGGGGGCATCCTACAATGAGCAGTTCTTC | CASSLWGASYNEQFF
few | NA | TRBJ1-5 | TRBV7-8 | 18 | TGTGCCAGCAGCTCATGGGGTGACAGTCGGGTCGGGGATCAGCCCCAGCATTTT | CASSSWGDSRVGDQPQHF
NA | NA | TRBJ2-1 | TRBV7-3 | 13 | TGTGCCAGCAGCTTCGGACTTTACAATGAGCAGTTCTTC | CASSFGLYNEQFF
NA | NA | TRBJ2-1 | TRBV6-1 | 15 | TGTGCCAGCAGTCCCTCAGCGCGCTCCTACAATGAGCAGTTCTTC | CASSPSARSYNEQFF
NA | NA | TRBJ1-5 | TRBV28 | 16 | TGTGCCAGCAGCTTACTCGGGGATTTCAGCAATCAGCCCCAGCATTTT | CASSLLGDFSNQPQHF
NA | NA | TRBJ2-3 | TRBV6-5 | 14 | TGTGCCAGCAGCCCTCGGGACTCCCGAGATACGCAGTATTTT | CASSPRDSRDTQYF
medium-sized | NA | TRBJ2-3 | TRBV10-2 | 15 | TGCGCCACTACACCCACCGCACTTAACACAGATACGCAGTATTTT | CATTPTALNTDTQYF
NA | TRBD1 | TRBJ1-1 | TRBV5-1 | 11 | TGCGCCAGCAGCTCGACAGGGGAAGCTTTCTTT | CASSSTGEAFF
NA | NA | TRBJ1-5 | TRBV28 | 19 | TGTGCCAGCAGTTTAGGGGCAGGGAGACGGCCCCTTAGCAATCAGCCCCAGCATTTT | CASSLGAGRRPLSNQPQHF
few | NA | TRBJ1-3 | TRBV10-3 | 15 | TGTGCCATCAGTGAGGAGGAGGGAATCGGAAACACCATATATTTT | CAISEEEGIGNTIYF
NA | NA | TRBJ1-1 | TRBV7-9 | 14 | TGTGCCAGCAGCTTACGTGAAGGGCCCACGCCGGCTTTCTTT | CASSLREGPTPAFF
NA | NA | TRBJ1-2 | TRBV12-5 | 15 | TGTGCTAGTGGTTCTCCTACGACAGGAAAATATGGCTACACCTTC | CASGSPTTGKYGYTF